These 27 T cell receptor beta chains share one sample of origin, sequenced in a study of identical twins. Each CDR3 protein gets one entry after TCRdb re-called the 5' RACE reads with MiXCR. The sample carries 1.5 million to 2 million distinct CDR3 sequences, less than 40% recorded once. The material sequenced was cord blood. Source of these receptors: a newborn girl in good health.

This clonotype was seen only once. This chain connects TRBV24-1 to TRBJ2-1; 12 bases line up with TRBD2. Germline values: CDR1 KGHDR, CDR2 SFDVKD. CDR3 size: 16 residues. J was trimmed by 9 bases and V by 4 bases; bases with no gene match: 9. CDR3 in DNA: TGTGCCACCAGTGACCCGACTAGCGGGGGCGATCGTGAGCAGTTCTTC. The encoded protein is CATSDPTSGGDREQFF.

This clonotype was seen a handful of times. The rearrangement links TRBV5-1 to TRBJ2-5, with D tentatively TRBD2 (5 bases). Germline V lookup: CDR1 SGHRS, CDR2 YFSETQ. V was trimmed by 1 base and J by 5 bases, leaving 12 bases between them. CDR3 length: 14 residues. CDR3 bases: TGCGCCAGCAGCTTGTCCGTAGCGTTGGAGACCCAGTACTTC. Translation gives CASSLSVALETQYF.

In its sample, this clonotype was seen a few times. The V call is TRBV5-1, the J call TRBJ2-1; no firm D call. V lost 2 bases, J lost 8 bases, and 14 bases lay in between. The CDR3 is 14 amino acids. The V gene's germline CDR1 is SGHRS and CDR2 YFSETQ. In nucleotides, the CDR3 is TGCGCCAGCAGCTTACTTCTCGTCACGGATGAGCAGTTCTTC. Translating it yields CASSLLLVTDEQFF. The variable domain in full, with the rest retrieved from reference TRBV5-1 and TRBJ2-1, is KAGVTQTPRYLIKTRGQQVTLSCSPISGHRSVSWYQQTPGQGLQFLFEYFSETQRNKGNFPGRFSGRQFSNSRSEMNVSTLELGDSALYLCASSLLLVTDEQFFGPGTRLTVL.

A word on this clonotype: One junction end disagrees with the germline gene, perhaps due to a read error. The V and J genes are TRBV3-1 and TRBJ1-6; tentatively, D is TRBD1 (5 bases). In germline, CDR1 is LGHDT, CDR2 YNNKEL (reference sequence). The CDR3 contains 15 residues. CDR3: CASSQDSQGSSPHHF. CDR3 DNA sequence: TGTGCCAGCAGCCAAGATAGCCAGGGTAGTTCACCCCACCACTTT. Together with reference TRBV3-1 and TRBJ1-6, the CDR3 gives the full variable domain: DTAVSQTPKYLVTQMGNDKSIKCEQNLGHDTMYWYKQDSKKFLKIMFSYNNKELIINETVPNRFSPKSPDKAHLNLHINSLELGDSAVYFCASSQDSQGSSPHHFGNGTRLTVT.

The rearrangement uses TRBV19 and TRBJ2-1; 12 nucleotides align to TRBD1. The V and J ends lost 6 bases and 0 bases, in that order; junction bases with no gene match: 12. The CDR3 runs to 19 residues. The germline gives CDR1 LNHDA, CDR2 SQIVND (reference sequence). Here the CDR3 reads CASRGQGASVRSSYNEQFF. The DNA for the CDR3 is TGTGCCAGTAGGGGACAGGGGGCAAGCGTTCGGAGCTCCTACAATGAGCAGTTCTTC.

This chain uses TRBV28 with TRBJ2-5; 14 bases are shared with TRBD2. Near its end, the DNA agrees better with TRBJ2-7, so the J call may be wrong. CDR1 and CDR2 (germline): MDHEN, SYDVKM. The CDR3 has 17 amino acids. The CDR3 nucleotides read TGTGCCAGCGAGGGACAGGGGACTAGCGGGAGTCTATACGAGCAGTACTTC. Its protein product is CASEGQGTSGSLYEQYF.

This clonotype was recorded a few times. V is TRBV3-1 and J is TRBJ1-2; D is unclear. Trimming stripped 0 bases from V and 6 bases from J, with 14 bases between. Germline assignment: CDR1 LGHDT and CDR2 YNNKEL (reference sequence). The CDR3 is 15 residues long. CDR3 in amino acids: CASSQDPPYANGYTF. DNA for the CDR3: TGTGCCAGCAGCCAAGATCCTCCGTATGCCAATGGCTACACCTTC.

About this clonotype: The junction departs from the called germline gene at one end, perhaps through a read error. CDR3 sequence reads: CASSEAGRAGNEQYF. In DNA, the CDR3 is TGCGCCAGCAGTGAAGCCGGGAGGGCCGGCAATGAGCAGTACTTC. The chain carries TRBV2 and TRBJ2-7; 8 nucleotides agree with TRBD2. Germline V gene lookup returns CDR1 SNHLY and CDR2 FYNNEI. The CDR3 is made up of 15 amino acids.

The V call is TRBV29-1, the J call TRBJ2-7, with D perhaps matching TRBD2 (5 bases). CDR1 is SQVTM and CDR2 is ANQGSEA in the germline V gene. The CDR3 has 15 amino acids. V was trimmed by 4 bases and J by 2 bases, leaving 18 bases between them. Here the CDR3 DNA reads TGCAGCGTTGCTGGAGGTTCAATACCTACCTACGAGCAGTACTTC. Protein product: CSVAGGSIPTYEQYF.

This clonotype was seen at least ten times. The CDR3, as DNA: TGCGCCAGCAGTGAGCTGGACAGGGGCCACGAGCAGTACTTC. This encodes CASSELDRGHEQYF. The chain is built from TRBV10-2 and TRBJ2-7; TRBD1 matches 9 bases. J lost 5 bases, V lost 2 bases, and 4 bases had no gene match. Germline loops: CDR1 WSHSY, CDR2 SAAADI. The CDR3 sequence is 14 residues long.

This rearrangement joins TRBV28 to TRBJ1-5; D may be TRBD1 (5 bases). Germline V gene sequence: CDR1 MDHEN, CDR2 SYDVKM. This CDR3 has 16 amino acids. Trimming took off 3 bases at V and 0 bases at J, with 12 bases between the two ends. The CDR3 bases are TGTGCCAGCAGTTTCCAGGGCGGGGATAGCAATCAGCCCCAGCATTTT. This encodes CASSFQGGDSNQPQHF.

V usage is TRBV20-1 and J usage is TRBJ2-3, with TRBD2 identical over 9 bases. The CDR3 totals 17 residues. Per the germline V gene, CDR1 is DFQATT and CDR2 is SNEGSKA (reference sequence). Unmatched junction bases numbered 13, after V lost 0 bases and J lost 6 bases. The CDR3 region is CSARDRASGASADTQYF. The CDR3 DNA reads TGCAGTGCTAGAGATCGGGCTAGCGGGGCCTCAGCGGATACGCAGTATTTT.

Only a few counts were recorded for this clonotype. The V gene is TRBV4-2, the J gene TRBJ2-1; unclear D gene. Trimming took 9 bases from V and 0 from J, leaving 12 bases between them. The CDR3 length is 14 residues. Germline CDR1 LGHNA, CDR2 YNFKEQ. CDR3 in DNA: TGTGCCAGTTCGACGGAAAGCTCCTACAATGAGCAGTTCTTC. This sequence encodes CASSTESSYNEQFF.

This clonotype was counted a few times. This CDR3 reads CASSFAGLAGTDTQYF. DNA of the CDR3: TGTGCCAGCAGCTTCGCCGGGCTAGCGGGCACAGATACGCAGTATTTT. V gene TRBV7-2 combines with J gene TRBJ2-3; 7 positions match TRBD2. Germline CDR1 is SGHTA and CDR2 is FQGNSA. V lost 3 bases and J lost 1; bases outside the gene matches: 7. The CDR3 sequence is 16 residues long.

This clonotype was counted between two and nine times. Here the CDR3 DNA reads TGTGCCAGCAGTTTACGGTTTAGCGGGCTTTACAATGAGCAGTTCTTC. This sequence encodes CASSLRFSGLYNEQFF. J is TRBJ2-1 and V is TRBV28; TRBD2 agrees at 7 bases. J gave up 4 bases and V 2 bases, and 8 bases lay outside the gene matches. Germline CDR1 reads MDHEN; CDR2 reads SYDVKM. The CDR3 has 16 amino acids.

The chain links TRBV29-1 to TRBJ2-1, with 10 bases lining up with TRBD2. The DNA end is a closer match to TRBJ2-7, so the J assignment may be wrong. The CDR3 totals 15 residues. The germline V gene encodes CDR1 SQVTM and CDR2 ANQGSEA. This CDR3 is CSVVSGRGIYNEQYF. The CDR3 bases are TGCAGCGTCGTCAGCGGGAGGGGCATCTACAATGAGCAGTACTTC.

This clonotype was seen only once. This may stem from a read error, because a much larger clone lies one nucleotide away. The chain combines TRBV5-6 with TRBJ2-7; D is undetermined. V was cut by 0 bases and J by 7 bases, with 14 bases left in between. The CDR3 contains 14 residues. CDR1 and CDR2 (germline): SGHDT, YYEEEE. The CDR3 loop is CASSLDRPYNEQYF. For the CDR3, the DNA is TGTGCCAGCAGCTTGGACAGACCTTACAATGAGCAGTACTTC.

The chain combines TRBV24-1 with TRBJ2-1; D is possibly TRBD2 (7 bases). V dropped 4 bases and J dropped 1 base, with 16 bases sitting between them. In germline, CDR1 is KGHDR, CDR2 SFDVKD. The CDR3 sequence is 17 residues long. The CDR3 protein is CATSDPGGARSYNEQFF. The CDR3 bases are TGTGCCACCAGTGACCCTGGGGGGGCAAGGTCCTACAATGAGCAGTTCTTC.

The CDR3: CASSPRGGNDHEQYF. CDR3 coding DNA: TGTGCCAGCAGCCCCCGCGGGGGCAACGACCACGAGCAGTACTTC. The V call is TRBV13, the J call TRBJ2-7, with D possibly TRBD2 on 7 matching bases. The CDR3 extends over 15 amino acids. Looked up from germline, CDR1 is PRHDT and CDR2 is FYEKMQ (reference sequence). The ends were cut back, 5 bases at V and 5 bases at J, with 19 bases in the middle.

V usage is TRBV10-3 and J usage is TRBJ2-7; TRBD2 matches 10 bases. In germline, CDR1 is ENHRY, CDR2 SYGVKD. The CDR3 extends over 12 amino acids. The junction had 1 base not matched to a gene; V was cut back by 5 bases and J by 6 bases. The CDR3 DNA follows: TGTGCCATCAGTCCTAGCGGGAGCGAGCAGTACTTC. Translation gives CAISPSGSEQYF.

The CDR3 protein is CACAWLASGANVLTF. The CDR3 DNA reads as TGTGCCTGTGCCTGGCTAGCCTCTGGGGCCAACGTCCTGACTTTC. The chain links TRBV30 to TRBJ2-6, with a weak D call TRBD2 (5 bases). CDR1 is GTSNPN and CDR2 is SVGIG in the germline V gene (reference sequence). The V end lost 6 bases, the J end lost 0 bases, and 12 bases lay between the germline ends. The CDR3 runs 15 residues.

This clonotype has just a few counts. The chain couples TRBV13 to TRBJ2-7, with D tentatively TRBD2 (5 bases). From germline, CDR1 is PRHDT and CDR2 FYEKMQ (reference sequence). The CDR3 has 15 amino acids. Trimming removed 5 bases at V and 0 bases at J, with 14 bases between. The DNA of the CDR3 is TGTGCCAGCAGCCCCGAGGGAGCCAGCTCCTACGAGCAGTACTTC. It encodes CASSPEGASSYEQYF.

This chain joins TRBV11-2 and TRBJ2-5; tentatively, D is TRBD1 (6 bases). The V gene's germline CDR1 is SGHAT and CDR2 FQNNGV. Trimming took off 4 bases at V and 6 bases at J, with 9 bases between the two ends. The CDR3 contains 12 residues. In DNA form, the CDR3 reads TGTGCCAGCAGCTCACAGGGACAGACCCAGTACTTC. Translation: CASSSQGQTQYF.

This chain's CDR3 is CASSPTSWGSIGEQYF. CDR3 bases: TGTGCCAGCAGCCCTACCTCTTGGGGTTCCATCGGCGAGCAGTACTTC. This chain uses TRBV25-1 with TRBJ2-7; unclear D gene. Germline V gene lookup returns CDR1 MGHDK and CDR2 SYGVNS. The CDR3 runs to 16 residues. Trimming removed 6 bases at V and 6 bases at J, with 24 bases between.

The chain couples TRBV12-3 or TRBV12-4 to TRBJ2-4, with TRBD2 matching over 13 bases. Losses at the gene ends were 2 bases for V and 0 bases for J; bases not matched to a gene: 1. This CDR3 comprises 17 residues. The CDR3 DNA sequence: TGTGCCAGCAGTTTAAGACTAGCGGGAGGAGCCAAAAACATTCAGTACTTC. Its protein is CASSLRLAGGAKNIQYF.

V gene TRBV4-2 combines with J gene TRBJ2-7; TRBD2 is a possible D gene (5 bases). Germline V gene lookup returns CDR1 LGHNA and CDR2 YNFKEQ. V lost 1 base, J lost 2 bases, and 9 bases lay in between. The CDR3 covers 14 residues. CDR3 DNA sequence: TGTGCCAGCAGCCAAGCTACCGGGACCTACGAGCAGTACTTC. Its protein product is CASSQATGTYEQYF.

V is TRBV5-1 and J is TRBJ2-7; unclear D gene. Germline V gives CDR1 SGHRS, CDR2 YFSETQ. This CDR3 region has 14 residues. V was trimmed by 2 bases and J by 0 bases, leaving 9 bases between them. The CDR3 DNA sequence: TGCGCCAGCAGCTTTTTGGGCTACTCCTACGAGCAGTACTTC. It is translated as CASSFLGYSYEQYF.